Below, one TCR beta chain is given with its context. It has no known antigen specificity. Per-base quality was not reported, and no clone a single base away is much larger than it. The study deep-sequenced TCR repertoires of sorted CD4+ and CD8+ blood T cells from severe aplastic anemia patients and healthy subjects. Ficoll-Paque density gradient centrifugation was used to isolate peripheral blood mononuclear cells. CD4+ and CD8+ T cells were sorted by FACS or magnetic beads before DNA extraction. Profiling of TCR beta VDJ combinations and CDR3 sequences used genomic DNA as the template. TCR repertoire sequencing was run on an Illumina HiSeq 2000. In the authors' own workflow: Repertoire assessment relied on Simpson's diversity index, CDR3 size and DJ length profiles, and TRBV/TRBJ rearrangement plots. The most abundant DNA sequence in the deep sequencing data was defined as the immunodominant clone. CDR3 amino acid sequences were checked for sharing across subjects and were also compared against the VDJdb database and published repertoires. The public reads were run again by TCRdb, first through fastp at Q25 and then through MiXCR, and only productive beta chains were kept. Records with the same CDR3 protein are collapsed into one entry carrying the most frequent genes and DNA. TCRdb, rather than the study authors, made the V and J calls. The sample table holds 150,000 to 200,000 distinct CDR3 sequences, of which about 64% were seen once. The ten largest account for approximately 44% of the sample.

These data come from a study of CD8+CD57+ T cells in acquired aplastic anemia listed by TCRdb under 2018. Describing the broader study: Extracted DNA from sorted CD4+ and CD8+ cells averaged around 3.3 ug, ranging from roughly 0.17 to 30 ug.

Study-level results and caveats: Patients and healthy controls showed no significant difference in CD8+ Simpson's diversity (P=0.060). Although roughly 30 CD8+ CDR3 sequences were shared by patients and controls, these sequences appeared highly expressed in patients and within the immunodominant clones of patients.

Inclusive of the bounding cysteine and phenylalanine, the CDR3 is 14 residues long. The sequence is cut down to CDR3 DNA, 42 bases in frame from base 1. The germline V gene provides CDR1 LGHNA and CDR2 YSLEER. V loses 5 bases at its end and J loses 3 bases; junction bases beyond the gene matches: 7. Material: sorted CD4+, CD8+, or CD8+CD57+ T cells (not recorded which) from PBMCs. The clonotype comes from a human donor with severe aplastic anemia or a healthy control (not recorded which). The chain links TRBV4-3 with TRBJ2-7; TRBD1 agrees with 7 junctional bases. The sequence in DNA is TGCGCCAGCAGCACGACAGGGAAGGGCTACGAGCAGTACTTC. It translates as CASSTTGKGYEQYF.